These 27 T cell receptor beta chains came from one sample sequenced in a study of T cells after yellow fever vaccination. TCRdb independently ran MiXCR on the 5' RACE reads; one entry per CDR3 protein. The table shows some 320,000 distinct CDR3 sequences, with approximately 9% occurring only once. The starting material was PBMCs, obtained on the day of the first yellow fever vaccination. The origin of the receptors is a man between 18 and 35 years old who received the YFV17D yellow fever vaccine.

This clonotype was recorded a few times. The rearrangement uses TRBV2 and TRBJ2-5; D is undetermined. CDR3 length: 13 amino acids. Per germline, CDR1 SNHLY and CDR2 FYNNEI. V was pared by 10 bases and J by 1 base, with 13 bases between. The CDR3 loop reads CATSTMRQETQYF. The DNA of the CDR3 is TGTGCCACCTCCACGATGCGCCAAGAGACCCAGTACTTC. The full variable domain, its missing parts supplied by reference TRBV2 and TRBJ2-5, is EPEVTQTPSHQVTQMGQEVILRCVPISNHLYFYWYRQILGQKVEFLVSFYNNEISEKSEIFDDQFSVERPDGSNFTLKIRSTKLEDSAMYFCATSTMRQETQYFGPGTRLLVL.

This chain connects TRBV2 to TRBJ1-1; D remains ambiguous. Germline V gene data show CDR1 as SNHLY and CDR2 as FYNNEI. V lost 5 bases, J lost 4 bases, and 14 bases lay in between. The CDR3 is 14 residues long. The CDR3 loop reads CASSRDGPTTEAFF. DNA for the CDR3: TGTGCCAGCAGTCGCGACGGCCCGACCACTGAAGCTTTCTTT.

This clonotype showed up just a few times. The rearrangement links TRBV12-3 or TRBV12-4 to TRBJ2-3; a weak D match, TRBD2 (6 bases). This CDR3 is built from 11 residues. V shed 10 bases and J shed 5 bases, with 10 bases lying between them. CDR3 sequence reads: CAIGGGDTQYF. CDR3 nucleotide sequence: TGTGCCATTGGGGGAGGAGATACGCAGTATTTT.

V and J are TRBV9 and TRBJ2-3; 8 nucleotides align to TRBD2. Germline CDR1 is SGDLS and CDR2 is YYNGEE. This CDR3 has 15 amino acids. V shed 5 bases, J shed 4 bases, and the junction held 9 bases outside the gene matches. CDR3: CASSGAGGRSDTQYF. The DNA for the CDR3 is TGTGCCAGCAGTGGGGCGGGGGGCCGGTCAGATACGCAGTATTTT.

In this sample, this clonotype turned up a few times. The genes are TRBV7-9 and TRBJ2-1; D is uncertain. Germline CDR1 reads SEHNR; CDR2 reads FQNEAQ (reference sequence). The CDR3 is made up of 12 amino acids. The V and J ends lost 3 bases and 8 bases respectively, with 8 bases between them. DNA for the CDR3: TGTGCCAGCAGCTTTACTGTGGATGAGCAGTTCTTC. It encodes CASSFTVDEQFF.

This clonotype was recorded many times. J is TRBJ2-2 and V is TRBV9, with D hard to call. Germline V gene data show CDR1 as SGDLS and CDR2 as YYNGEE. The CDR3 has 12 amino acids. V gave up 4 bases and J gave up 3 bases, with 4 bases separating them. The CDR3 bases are TGTGCCAGCAGCCCCCACACCGGGGAGCTGTTTTTT. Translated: CASSPHTGELFF.

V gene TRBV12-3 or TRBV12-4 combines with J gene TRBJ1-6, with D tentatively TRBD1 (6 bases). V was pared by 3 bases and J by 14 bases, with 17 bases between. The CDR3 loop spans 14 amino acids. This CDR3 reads CASSLGRGSITLHF. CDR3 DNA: TGTGCCAGCAGTTTGGGTAGGGGGTCCATCACCCTCCACTTT.

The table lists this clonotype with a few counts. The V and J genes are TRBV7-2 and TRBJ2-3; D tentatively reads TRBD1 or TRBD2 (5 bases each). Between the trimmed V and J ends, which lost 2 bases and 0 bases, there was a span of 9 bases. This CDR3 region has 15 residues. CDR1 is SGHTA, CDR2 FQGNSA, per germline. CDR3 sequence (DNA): TGTGCCAGCAGCTTATACAGGACTAGCACAGATACGCAGTATTTT. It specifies CASSLYRTSTDTQYF.

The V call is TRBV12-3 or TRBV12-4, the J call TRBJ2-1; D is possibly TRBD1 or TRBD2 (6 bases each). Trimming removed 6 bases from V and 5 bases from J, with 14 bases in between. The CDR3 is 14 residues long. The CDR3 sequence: CASRRDTVHNEQFF. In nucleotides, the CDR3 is TGTGCCAGCAGGCGGGACACGGTCCACAATGAGCAGTTCTTC.

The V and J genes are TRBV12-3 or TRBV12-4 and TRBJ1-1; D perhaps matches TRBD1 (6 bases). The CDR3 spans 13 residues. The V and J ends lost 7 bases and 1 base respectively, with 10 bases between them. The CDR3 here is CASKTGENTEAFF. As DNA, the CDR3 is TGTGCCAGCAAGACAGGAGAGAACACTGAAGCTTTCTTT.

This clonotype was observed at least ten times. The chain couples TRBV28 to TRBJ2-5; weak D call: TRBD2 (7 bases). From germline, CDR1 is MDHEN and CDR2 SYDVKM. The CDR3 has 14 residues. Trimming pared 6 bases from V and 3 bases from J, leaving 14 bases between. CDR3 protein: CASRPRGAKETQYF. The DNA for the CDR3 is TGTGCCAGCAGACCCCGGGGGGCTAAAGAGACCCAGTACTTC. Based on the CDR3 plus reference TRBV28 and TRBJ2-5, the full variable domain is DVKVTQSSRYLVKRTGEKVFLECVQDMDHENMFWYRQDPGLGLRLIYFSYDVKMKEKGDIPEGYSVSREKKERFSLILESASTNQTSMYLCASRPRGAKETQYFGPGTRLLVL.

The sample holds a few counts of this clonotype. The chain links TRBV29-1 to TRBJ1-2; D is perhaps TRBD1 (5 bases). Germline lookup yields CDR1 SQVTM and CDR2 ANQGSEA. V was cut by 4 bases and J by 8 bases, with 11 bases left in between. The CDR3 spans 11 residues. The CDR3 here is CSVGGPMGYTF. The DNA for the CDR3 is TGCAGCGTTGGGGGCCCCATGGGCTACACCTTC.

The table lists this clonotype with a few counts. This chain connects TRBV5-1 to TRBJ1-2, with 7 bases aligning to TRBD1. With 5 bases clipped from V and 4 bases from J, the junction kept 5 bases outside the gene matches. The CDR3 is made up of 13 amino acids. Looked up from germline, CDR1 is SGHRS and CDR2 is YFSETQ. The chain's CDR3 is CASRMTGPYGYTF. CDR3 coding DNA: TGCGCCAGCAGAATGACAGGGCCCTATGGCTACACCTTC.

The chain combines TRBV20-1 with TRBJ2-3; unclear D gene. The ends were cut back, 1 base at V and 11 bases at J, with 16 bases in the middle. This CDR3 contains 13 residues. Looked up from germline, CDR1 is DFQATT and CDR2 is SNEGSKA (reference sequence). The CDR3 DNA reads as TGCAGTGCTAGAGGGGAAGGCTCTATAGGGCAGTATTTT. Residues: CSARGEGSIGQYF.

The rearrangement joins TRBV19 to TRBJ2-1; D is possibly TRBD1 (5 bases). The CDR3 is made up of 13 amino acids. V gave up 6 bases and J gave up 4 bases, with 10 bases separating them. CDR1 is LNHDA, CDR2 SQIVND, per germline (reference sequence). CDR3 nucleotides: TGTGCCAGTAGATTGCGACAGTACAATGAGCAGTTCTTC. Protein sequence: CASRLRQYNEQFF. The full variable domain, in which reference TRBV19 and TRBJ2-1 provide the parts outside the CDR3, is DGGITQSPKYLFRKEGQNVTLSCEQNLNHDAMYWYRQDPGQGLRLIYYSQIVNDFQKGDIAEGYSVSREKKESFPLTVTSAQKNPTAFYLCASRLRQYNEQFFGPGTRLTVL.

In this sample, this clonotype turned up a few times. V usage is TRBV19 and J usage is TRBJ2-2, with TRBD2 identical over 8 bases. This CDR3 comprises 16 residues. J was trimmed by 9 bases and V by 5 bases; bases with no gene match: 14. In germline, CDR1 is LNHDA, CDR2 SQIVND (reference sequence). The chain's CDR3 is CASSVPTGGRMRELFF. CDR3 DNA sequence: TGTGCCAGTAGTGTCCCTACGGGGGGGCGAATGAGGGAGCTGTTTTTT.

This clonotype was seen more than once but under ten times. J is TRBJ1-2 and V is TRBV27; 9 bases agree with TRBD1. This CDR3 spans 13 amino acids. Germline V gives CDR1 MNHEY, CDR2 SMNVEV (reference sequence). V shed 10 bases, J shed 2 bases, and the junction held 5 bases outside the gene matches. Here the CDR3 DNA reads TGTGCCACTAAAGGGACAGGGAACTATGGCTACACCTTC. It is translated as CATKGTGNYGYTF.

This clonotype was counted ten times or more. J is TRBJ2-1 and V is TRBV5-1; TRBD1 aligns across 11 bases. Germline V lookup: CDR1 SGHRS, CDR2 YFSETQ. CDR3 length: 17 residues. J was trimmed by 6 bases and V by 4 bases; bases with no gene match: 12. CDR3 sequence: CASSLVPGQGGLNEQFF. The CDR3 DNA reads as TGCGCCAGCAGCCTCGTCCCGGGACAGGGGGGTCTCAATGAGCAGTTCTTC. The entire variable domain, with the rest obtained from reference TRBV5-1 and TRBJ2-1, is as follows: KAGVTQTPRYLIKTRGQQVTLSCSPISGHRSVSWYQQTPGQGLQFLFEYFSETQRNKGNFPGRFSGRQFSNSRSEMNVSTLELGDSALYLCASSLVPGQGGLNEQFFGPGTRLTVL.

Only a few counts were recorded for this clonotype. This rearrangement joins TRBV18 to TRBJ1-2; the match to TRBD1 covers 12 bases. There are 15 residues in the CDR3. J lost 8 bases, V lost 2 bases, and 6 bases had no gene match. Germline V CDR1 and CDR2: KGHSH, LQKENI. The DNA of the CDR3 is TGTGCCAGCTCACCAACGGGACAGGGGGCAGCCGGCTACACCTTC. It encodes CASSPTGQGAAGYTF.

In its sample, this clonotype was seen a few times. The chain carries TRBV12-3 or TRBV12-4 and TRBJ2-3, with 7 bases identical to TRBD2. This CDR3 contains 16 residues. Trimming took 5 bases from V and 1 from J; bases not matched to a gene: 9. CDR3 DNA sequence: TGTGCCAGCAGTCCCCTCCGCCGGGGGGGCACAGATACGCAGTATTTT. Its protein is CASSPLRRGGTDTQYF.

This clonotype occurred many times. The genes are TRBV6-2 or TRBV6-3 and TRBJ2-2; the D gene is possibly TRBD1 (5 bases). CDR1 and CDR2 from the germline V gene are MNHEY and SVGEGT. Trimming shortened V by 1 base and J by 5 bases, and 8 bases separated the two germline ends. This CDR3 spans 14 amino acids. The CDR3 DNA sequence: TGTGCCAGCAGTTACTATAAGGGGACCGGGGAGCTGTTTTTT. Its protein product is CASSYYKGTGELFF.

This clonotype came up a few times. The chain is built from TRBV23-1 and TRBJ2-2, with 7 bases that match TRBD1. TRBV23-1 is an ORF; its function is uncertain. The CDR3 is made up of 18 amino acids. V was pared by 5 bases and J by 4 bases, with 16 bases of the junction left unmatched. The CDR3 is CASSKIWASGQTTGELFF. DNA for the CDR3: TGCGCCAGCAGTAAAATTTGGGCCTCGGGACAGACCACCGGGGAGCTGTTTTTT.

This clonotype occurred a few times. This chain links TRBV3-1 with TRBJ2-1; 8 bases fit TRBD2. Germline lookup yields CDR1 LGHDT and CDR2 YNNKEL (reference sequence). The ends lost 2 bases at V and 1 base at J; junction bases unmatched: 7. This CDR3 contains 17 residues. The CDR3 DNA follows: TGTGCCAGCAGCCAAATTGGGGGCGGGGGGTCCTACAATGAGCAGTTCTTC. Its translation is CASSQIGGGGSYNEQFF.

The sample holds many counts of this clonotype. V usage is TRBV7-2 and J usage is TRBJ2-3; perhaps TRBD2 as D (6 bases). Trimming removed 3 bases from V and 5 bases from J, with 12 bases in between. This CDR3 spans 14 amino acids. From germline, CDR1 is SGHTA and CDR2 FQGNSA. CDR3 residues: CASSFDSGLDTQYF. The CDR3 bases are TGTGCCAGCAGCTTTGATAGCGGTCTAGATACGCAGTATTTT.

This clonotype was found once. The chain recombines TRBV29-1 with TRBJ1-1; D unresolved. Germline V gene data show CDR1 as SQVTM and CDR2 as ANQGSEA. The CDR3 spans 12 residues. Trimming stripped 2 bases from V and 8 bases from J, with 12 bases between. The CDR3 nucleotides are TGCAGCGTTGAAATTGTGGGCTCGGAAGCTTTCTTT. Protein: CSVEIVGSEAFF.

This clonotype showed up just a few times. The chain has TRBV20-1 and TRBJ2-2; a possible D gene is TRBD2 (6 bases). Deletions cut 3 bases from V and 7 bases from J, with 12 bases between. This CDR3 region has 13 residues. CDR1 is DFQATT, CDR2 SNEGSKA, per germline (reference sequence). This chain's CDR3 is CSARTGDDGELFF. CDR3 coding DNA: TGCAGTGCTAGGACGGGGGATGACGGGGAGCTGTTTTTT.

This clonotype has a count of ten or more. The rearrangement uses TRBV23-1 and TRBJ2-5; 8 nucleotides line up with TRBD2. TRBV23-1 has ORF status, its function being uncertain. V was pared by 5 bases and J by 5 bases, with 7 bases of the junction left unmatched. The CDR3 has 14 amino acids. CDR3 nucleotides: TGCGCCAGCAGTTCCGGGGGGGCCGGGGAGACCCAGTACTTC. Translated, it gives CASSSGGAGETQYF.